The TCR beta chain described here comes from a study of cytomegalovirus exposure and HLA in healthy donors. Overall study context: Of all 400 or so donors who were genotyped, roughly 81% belonged to the Caucasian-associated ancestry cluster.

A multiplex PCR was run with 60 Vbeta primers and 13 Jbeta primers. Data came from immunoSEQ multiplex PCR; TCRdb stores just in-frame clones and leaves some out. Among roughly 180,000 clones listed, about 78% were seen once. The trim removed 0 bases at V and 8 bases at J, leaving 4 bases unmatched. The CDR3 is 14 amino acids. Per the germline V gene, CDR1 is LNHNV and CDR2 is YYDKDF (reference sequence). This chain connects TRBV15 to TRBJ1-2; 9 bases line up with TRBD1. The receptor comes from a woman aged 50 to 60 in good health and CMV-seropositive. The sequenced sample consisted of PBMCs. CDR3 amino acids: CATSREQGARGYTF. Here the CDR3 DNA reads TGTGCCACCAGCAGAGAACAGGGGGCGCGGGGCTACACCTTC.